This is a list of T cell receptor beta chains from one sample in a study of blood T cell repertoires in COVID-19. Profiled with immunoSEQ multiplex PCR; TCRdb holds only in-frame clones, not every one. Of tens of thousands of clones listed, 88% are singletons. Material: peripheral blood. These receptors originate from a woman aged 50 to 65 with active or convalescent COVID-19. Both conserved end residues are part of each CDR3. The D gene is left open where the match is weak. A clone size is listed for some rows: how often the clone was seen (once, few, many), or a class if it is expanded.

NA TRBJ2-1 TRBD2 TRBV2 CASSDGSGSHNEQFF TGTGCCAGCAGTGACGGTAGCGGGAGCCACAATGAGCAGTTCTTC
NA TRBJ2-3 NA TRBV13 CASSLGRDTQYF TGTGCCAGCAGCTTAGGCCGTGATACGCAGTATTTT
NA TRBJ1-1 TRBD1 TRBV4-2 CASSQGQGKTEAFF TGTGCCAGCAGCCAAGGACAGGGTAAGACTGAAGCTTTCTTT
NA TRBJ2-5 NA TRBV5-6 CASSSGLIETQYF TGTGCCAGCAGCTCGGGACTCATAGAGACCCAGTACTTC
once TRBJ2-5 TRBD2 TRBV13 CASSMDSGTSDLLGTQYF TGTGCCAGCAGCATGGATTCCGGGACTAGCGATTTATTGGGGACCCAGTACTTC
NA TRBJ1-5 NA TRBV7-9 CASSLVSPLEVSNQPQHF TGTGCCAGCAGCCTCGTCTCCCCCCTAGAAGTTAGCAATCAGCCCCAGCATTTT
NA TRBJ2-5 TRBD2 TRBV7-3 CASSLGGEGPETQYF TGTGCCAGCAGCTTAGGCGGGGAGGGTCCAGAGACCCAGTACTTC
NA TRBJ1-5 NA TRBV2 CASSEGLSNQPQHF TGTGCCAGCAGTGAGGGGCTTAGCAATCAGCCCCAGCATTTT
NA TRBJ1-2 NA TRBV18 CASSPQGTGANYGYTF TGTGCCAGCTCACCACAGGGGACTGGGGCTAACTATGGCTACACCTTC
NA TRBJ1-2 NA TRBV7-8 CASSWGTLSYGYTF TGTGCCAGCAGCTGGGGGACTTTAAGCTATGGCTACACCTTC
NA TRBJ2-2 NA TRBV3-1/TRBV3-2 CASSQVTGGELFF TGTGCCAGCAGCCAAGTTACGGGTGGGGAGCTGTTTTTT
NA TRBJ2-3 TRBD1 TRBV18 CASSPDGTVSTDTQYF TGTGCCAGCTCACCAGACGGGACAGTGAGCACAGATACGCAGTATTTT
NA TRBJ1-5 TRBD1 TRBV5-3 CARSDRTGICQPQHF TGTGCCAGAAGCGATAGGACAGGGATTTGTCAGCCCCAGCATTTT
NA TRBJ2-5 NA TRBV19 CASSARVSAETQYF TGTGCCAGTAGTGCTCGGGTTTCCGCGGAGACCCAGTACTTC
NA TRBJ1-1 NA TRBV19 CASSMGTSNTEAFF TGTGCCAGTAGTATGGGGACATCCAACACTGAAGCTTTCTTT
NA TRBJ2-3 NA TRBV11-3 CASSLVGQEGDTQYF TGTGCCAGCAGCTTAGTAGGCCAGGAGGGAGATACGCAGTATTTT
NA TRBJ1-3 TRBD1 TRBV5-4 CASSLTGVDSGNTIYF TGTGCCAGCAGCTTGACAGGGGTAGACTCTGGAAACACCATATATTTT